This T cell receptor beta chain stems from a study of molecular identifiers for immune sequencing clone quantification. General study results and limits: Among effectors, clones above 20 RNA copies held over 99% of molecules; among naive cells, under 1%.

TCR libraries were built in bulk with a published protocol and specific TCR primers. TCRdb redid the calling of the PCR reads with MiXCR, one entry per CDR3 protein. The table has approximately 680,000 distinct CDR3 sequences, 25% seen once. Using a CD8+CD4-CCR7+CD45RA+ phenotype, naive CD8 T cells were sorted. The CDR3 runs 16 residues. CDR1 and CDR2 from the germline V gene are MNHEY and SVGAGI. Details on this clonotype: Its antigen is currently unknown. This may be a read error: a much more frequent sequence differs by one nucleotide.

The sample consisted of naive CD8+ T cells from blood, with Jurkat cell RNA spiked in. Regarding subset: FACS-sorted CD8+CD4-CCR7+CD45RA+ naive T cells. The TCR was taken from a human donor in good health. Some libraries in this study had Jurkat cell RNA spiked in. V gene TRBV6-5 combines with J gene TRBJ2-5; D not certain. The CDR3 nucleotides read TGTGCCAGCGGTTACTCGCTAGGTTTGGGCCCAGAGACCCAGTACTTC. It encodes CASGYSLGLGPETQYF.